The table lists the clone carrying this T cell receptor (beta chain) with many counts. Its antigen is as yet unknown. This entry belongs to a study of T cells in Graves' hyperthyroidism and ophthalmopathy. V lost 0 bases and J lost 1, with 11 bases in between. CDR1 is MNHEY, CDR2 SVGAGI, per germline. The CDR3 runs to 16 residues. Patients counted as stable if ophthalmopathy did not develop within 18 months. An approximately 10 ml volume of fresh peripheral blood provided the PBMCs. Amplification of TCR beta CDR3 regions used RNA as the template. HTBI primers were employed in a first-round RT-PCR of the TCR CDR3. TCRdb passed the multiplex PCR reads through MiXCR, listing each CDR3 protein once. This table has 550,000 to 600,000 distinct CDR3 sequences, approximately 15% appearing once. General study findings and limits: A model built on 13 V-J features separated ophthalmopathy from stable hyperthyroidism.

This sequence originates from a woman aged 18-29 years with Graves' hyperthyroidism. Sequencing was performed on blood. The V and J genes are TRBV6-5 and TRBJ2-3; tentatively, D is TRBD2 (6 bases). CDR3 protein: CASSYSSRERTDTQYF. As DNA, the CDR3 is TGTGCCAGCAGTTACTCGAGTCGGGAGCGCACAGATACGCAGTATTTT.